This paragraph reports one TCR beta chain. The data were obtained in a study of molecular identifiers for immune sequencing clone quantification. Each CDR3 protein is one row after TCRdb ran MiXCR on the PCR reads. The table lists approximately 500,000 distinct CDR3 sequences, about a fifth of them singletons, with around 0.84% in the top ten. The CDR3 is made up of 17 amino acids. Germline V lookup: CDR1 MNHEY, CDR2 SVGAGI. V was cut by 5 bases and J by 4 bases, with 20 bases left in between. Material for sequencing was naive CD8+ T cells from blood, with Jurkat cell RNA spiked in. Subset denoted: FACS-sorted CD8+CD4-CCR7+CD45RA+ naive T cells. The TCR originated in a human donor in good health. Some libraries in this study had Jurkat cell RNA spiked in. J is TRBJ1-4 and V is TRBV6-5; D perhaps matches TRBD1 (5 bases). The CDR3 DNA is TGTGCCAGCAGTCCATCCTCACGTGGAGGGGTTAATGAAAAACTGTTTTTT. Its translation is CASSPSSRGGVNEKLFF.